The rows below give T cell receptor beta chains drawn from one sample of a study of blood T cells in healthy people across ages. In TCRdb, the 5' RACE reads were re-called with MiXCR into one record per CDR3 protein. The sample lists about 1.1 million distinct CDR3 sequences, around two fifths occurring once. The sequencing input was blood. Receptor source: a man between 18 and 35 years old in good health. The CDR3 runs from the conserved cysteine through the conserved F or W. A D gene is named only where the DNA matches it firmly. The listing skips clone size in some rows; elsewhere it reads once, few, many or a size class.

size,D,J,V,DNA,CDR3
few,-,TRBJ1-1,TRBV7-2,TGTGCCAGCAGCTTAGCCGCACAGCAGGGCACTGAAGCTTTCTTT,CASSLAAQQGTEAFF
many,-,TRBJ2-3,TRBV7-2,TGTGCCAGCAGTTTAATTTCAGATACGCAGTATTTT,CASSLISDTQYF
many,-,TRBJ2-5,TRBV18,TGTGCCAGCTCACCACCGGCCCTCCAAGAGACCCAGTACTTC,CASSPPALQETQYF
-,TRBD1,TRBJ2-2,TRBV7-3,TGTGCCAGCAGCTACTCGACAGGGGGCACCGGGGAGCTGTTTTTT,CASSYSTGGTGELFF
-,-,TRBJ1-2,TRBV6-5,TGTGCCAGCAGTTCAGGGGATAGGAGCTATGGCTACACCTTC,CASSSGDRSYGYTF
-,-,TRBJ2-3,TRBV12-5,TGTGCTAGTGGTTTGCCAGCAGAGCGCACAGATACGCAGTATTTT,CASGLPAERTDTQYF
-,-,TRBJ1-5,TRBV3-1,TGTGCCAGCAGCCAAGTCCCGTATAGCAATCAGCCCCAGCATTTT,CASSQVPYSNQPQHF
-,-,TRBJ2-2,TRBV6-1,TGTGCCAGCAGTGAGAATACCGAGGCGGCGAACACCGGGGAGCTGTTTTTT,CASSENTEAANTGELFF
-,-,TRBJ2-7,TRBV15,TGTGCCACCAGCAGGGATTACTACGAGCAGTACTTC,CATSRDYYEQYF
few,TRBD2,TRBJ2-5,TRBV12-3/TRBV12-4,TGTGCCAGCAGTTCTAGCGGGGGGGAAGAGACCCAGTACTTC,CASSSSGGEETQYF
-,-,TRBJ2-3,TRBV7-8,TGTGCCAGCAGCTCCCACCCTTGGACGGCAGATACGCAGTATTTT,CASSSHPWTADTQYF
once,-,TRBJ2-2,TRBV5-1,TGCGTTAGCAGCTTGGGATCCACCGGGGAGCTGTTTTTT,CVSSLGSTGELFF
-,-,TRBJ1-6,TRBV12-5,TGTGCTAGTGGTTTGGAGGAGAATTCACCCCTCCACTTT,CASGLEENSPLHF
-,-,TRBJ1-1,TRBV7-2,TGTGCCAGCAGCTTAGTCGGCAGCGAGAACACTGAAGCTTTCTTT,CASSLVGSENTEAFF
few,TRBD2,TRBJ2-2,TRBV7-2,TGTGCCAGCAGCCGAGGACTAGGAGGGTTGTCCGGGGAGCTGTTTTTT,CASSRGLGGLSGELFF
-,TRBD2,TRBJ2-3,TRBV5-1,TGCGCCGGCAGCTTCGCGGGGGGCGCCGATACGCAGTATTTT,CAGSFAGGADTQYF
-,TRBD1,TRBJ2-1,TRBV20-1,TGCAGTGCACGCCGGGACAGGGTGTCGTACAATGAGCAGTTCTTC,CSARRDRVSYNEQFF
-,TRBD1,TRBJ1-6,TRBV7-9,TGTGCCAGCAGCCTAAGTCTGGGACAGGGAGGAAATTCACCCCTCCACTTT,CASSLSLGQGGNSPLHF
few,TRBD1,TRBJ1-6,TRBV20-1,TGCATTCCCGGACAGGGGACTAGTTCACCCCTCCACTTT,CIPGQGTSSPLHF
-,-,TRBJ1-5,TRBV6-1,TGTGCCAGCAGTCTTACACCGCGAGAGCCCCAGCATTTT,CASSLTPREPQHF
-,TRBD2,TRBJ2-1,TRBV3-1,TGTGCCAGCAGCCCCGGACTAGCGGGGGACAATGAGCAGTTCTTC,CASSPGLAGDNEQFF
-,-,TRBJ2-2,TRBV18,TGTGCCAGCTCACCACCTAACGGGGCGAACACCGGGGAGCTGTTTTTT,CASSPPNGANTGELFF
-,-,TRBJ1-1,TRBV20-1,TGCAGTGCTAGTAGGGGCGGGGGCGAATCGACTGAAGCTTTCTTT,CSASRGGGESTEAFF
few,-,TRBJ1-1,TRBV12-3/TRBV12-4,TGTGCCAGCAGACCCACGGGGGCTCATGAAGCTTTCTTT,CASRPTGAHEAFF
few,-,TRBJ2-1,TRBV6-6,TGTAACTCGATCACGTCGCAGTTCTTC,CNSITSQFF
few,TRBD1,TRBJ2-5,TRBV28,TGTGCCAGCAGTTCTCTGGGGGACAGTCAAGAGACCCAGTACTTC,CASSSLGDSQETQYF
-,-,TRBJ1-2,TRBV18,TGTGCCAGCTCACCCGGGACCTCCGGAGGCTACACCTTC,CASSPGTSGGYTF
-,TRBD2,TRBJ2-1,TRBV10-3,TGTGCCATCAGTGGGTCTAGCGGAGGAGGCTACAATGAGCAGTTCTTC,CAISGSSGGGYNEQFF
many,TRBD1,TRBJ1-2,TRBV20-1,TGCAGTGCTAGGGGGCAGGGGGTGCTGTATGGCTACACCTTC,CSARGQGVLYGYTF